Detailed here is one T cell receptor beta chain. The V gene lost 7 bases and the J gene lost 4 bases, with 12 bases spanning the gap. The CDR3 covers 13 residues. Germline V gene sequence: CDR1 LNHDA, CDR2 SQIVND (reference sequence). How the authors handled the data: Amplified reference gene primers provided the basis for estimating nucleated cell counts. Data came from immunoSEQ multiplex PCR; TCRdb stores just in-frame clones and leaves some out. The V and J calls and the clone size are those of that table, but D and trimming were determined from the DNA. The top ten clones hold approximately 8.3% of a sample with roughly 500,000 clones, roughly nine tenths of them seen once. Living in about two dozen US areas, the participants were between roughly 18 and 89 years of age. This record belongs to a study of blood T cell repertoires in COVID-19. Study as a whole: Italy, Spain and the United States were the sources of the convalescent and acute COVID-19 samples.

This receptor was taken from a woman aged 60-75 years who had recovered from COVID-19. The rearrangement links TRBV19 to TRBJ2-3; D ambiguous. Material: PBMCs or T cells enriched from blood (not recorded which). The CDR3 spells CASTPRGSDTQYF. The CDR3 coding sequence is TGTGCCAGTACCCCCAGAGGTTCAGATACGCAGTATTTT. Full variable domain (rest looked up from reference TRBV19 and TRBJ2-3): DGGITQSPKYLFRKEGQNVTLSCEQNLNHDAMYWYRQDPGQGLRLIYYSQIVNDFQKGDIAEGYSVSREKKESFPLTVTSAQKNPTAFYLCASTPRGSDTQYFGPGTRLTVL.